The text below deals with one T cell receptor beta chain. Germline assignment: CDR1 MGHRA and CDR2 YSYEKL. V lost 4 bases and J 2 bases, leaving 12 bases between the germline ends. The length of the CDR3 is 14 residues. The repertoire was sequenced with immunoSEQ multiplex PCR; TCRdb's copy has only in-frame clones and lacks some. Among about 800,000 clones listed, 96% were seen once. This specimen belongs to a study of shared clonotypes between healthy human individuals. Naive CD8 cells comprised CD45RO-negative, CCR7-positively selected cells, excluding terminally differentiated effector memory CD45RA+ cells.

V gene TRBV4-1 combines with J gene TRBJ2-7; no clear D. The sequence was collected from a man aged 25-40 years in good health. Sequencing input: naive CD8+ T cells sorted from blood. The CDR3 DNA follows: TGCGCCAGCAGCCCTACGGCCTCTCCCTACGAGCAGTACTTC. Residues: CASSPTASPYEQYF.